This T cell receptor beta chain was documented in a study of neurological immune-mediated disorders. Findings of the study overall: No expanded-clone CDR3 amino acid sequence recurred across subjects, suggesting private TCR-beta repertoires.

Ten or more counts support this clonotype. What it recognizes is unknown. TCRdb independently ran MiXCR on the 5' RACE reads; one entry per CDR3 protein. Of 50,000 to 65,000 distinct CDR3 sequences in the sample, around 3.9% were seen once. This TCR derives from a young man with multiple sclerosis. Sequenced sample: PBMCs.

This CDR3 reads CSGLQGGEQYF. The DNA for the CDR3 is TGCAGCGGATTACAGGGTGGCGAGCAGTACTTC. The rearrangement joins TRBV29-1 to TRBJ2-7, with D perhaps TRBD1 (6 bases). The CDR3 contains 11 residues. The ends were cut back, 7 bases at V and 6 bases at J, with 13 bases in the middle. CDR1 and CDR2 (germline): SQVTM, ANQGSEA.